A selection of T cell receptor beta chains follows, all from one sample in a study of T cells in localized non-small cell lung cancer. Method: immunoSEQ multiplex PCR; TCRdb's copy keeps in-frame clones and lacks some. The sample contains about 60,000 clones, roughly 90% of which appear only once. Source: peripheral blood, taken before any cancer treatment. The receptor source for this set is a woman aged 35 to 70 with stage I lung adenocarcinoma. CDR3s include the opening cysteine and the closing phenylalanine or tryptophan. Each record gives: CDR3 length, J gene, V gene, CDR3 protein.

length: 15; J: TRBJ2-2; V: TRBV23-1; CDR3: CASSLRAGWVGELFF
length: 17; J: TRBJ2-7; V: TRBV7-9; CDR3: CASSLAMVTGLSYEQYF
length: 10; J: TRBJ1-2; V: TRBV30; CDR3: CAWLYYGYTF
length: 17; J: TRBJ1-6; V: TRBV19; CDR3: CASSDTGGRFINSPLHF
length: 16; J: TRBJ1-3; V: TRBV7-8; CDR3: CASSLDLLLSGNTIYF
length: 15; J: TRBJ2-5; V: TRBV6-5; CDR3: CASSPGLAGVETQYF
length: 16; J: TRBJ1-1; V: TRBV19; CDR3: CASSPRDSRLNTEAFF
length: 15; J: TRBJ1-4; V: TRBV6-1; CDR3: CASSEGSESNEKLFF
length: 14; J: TRBJ2-7; V: TRBV6-5; CDR3: CASSSRTGGTEQYF
length: 14; J: TRBJ2-1; V: TRBV7-9; CDR3: CASSLGTKDNEQFF
length: 11; J: TRBJ2-5; V: TRBV20-1; CDR3: CSAPEQETQYF
length: 13; J: TRBJ1-2; V: TRBV19; CDR3: CASSMTGNYGYTF
length: 13; J: TRBJ2-7; V: TRBV10-3; CDR3: CAITPDVSYEQYF
length: 13; J: TRBJ2-7; V: TRBV7-6; CDR3: CASSLAGTGEQYF
length: 18; J: TRBJ1-3; V: TRBV28; CDR3: CASSLDRGSLISGNTIYF
length: 14; J: TRBJ2-7; V: TRBV27; CDR3: CASGVAGPSYEQYF
length: 18; J: TRBJ2-2; V: TRBV7-9; CDR3: CASSLNDRTDRMNGELFF
length: 16; J: TRBJ1-3; V: TRBV5-6; CDR3: CASSWDRGSSGNTIYF
length: 14; J: TRBJ2-7; V: TRBV5-6; CDR3: CASSSQGAAYEQYF
length: 14; J: TRBJ1-1; V: TRBV18; CDR3: CASSPPIGGTEAFF